This entry concerns a single T cell receptor beta chain. The method was immunoSEQ multiplex PCR; TCRdb's version includes in-frame clones alone and lacks a portion of them. This sample has hundreds of thousands of clones, with around 95% found just once. CD45RO-negative CD8 cells positively selected for CCR7 made up the naive population, which excluded terminally differentiated effector memory CD45RA+ cells. These data come from a study of shared clonotypes between healthy human individuals. CDR3 size: 16 residues. After removal of 3 bases from V and 3 bases from J, the junction contained 7 bases not matched to a gene. Germline assignment: CDR1 SGDLS and CDR2 YYNGEE.

The chain recombines TRBV9 with TRBJ2-4, with 9 bases that match TRBD1. This TCR was recovered from a woman between 25 and 40 years old in good health. The sequenced sample consisted of naive CD8+ T cells sorted from blood. DNA for the CDR3: TGTGCCAGCAGCGCCGGGACAGGGCTCGACAAAAACATTCAGTACTTC. Protein sequence: CASSAGTGLDKNIQYF. Complete variable domain (other parts from reference TRBV9 and TRBJ2-4): DSGVTQTPKHLITATGQRVTLRCSPRSGDLSVYWYQQSLDQGLQFLIQYYNGEERAKGNILERFSAQQFPDLHSELNLSSLELGDSALYFCASSAGTGLDKNIQYFGAGTRLSVL.